This entry lists 4 T cell receptor beta chains sequenced from one sample in a study of T cells in Graves' hyperthyroidism and ophthalmopathy (dated by TCRdb to about 2019). Receptor amplification or capture employed multiplex PCR. The instrument given in TCRdb is Illumina HiSeq 2000. The TCR beta CDR3 regions were amplified from RNA transcripts. For the first round of RT-PCR on the TCR CDR3, the HTBI primer set was used together with the Qiagen OneStep RT-PCR kit. TCRdb reworked the public reads: Q25 trimming with fastp, MiXCR clone assembly, productive beta chains retained. Entries that share a CDR3 protein sequence are merged under the most common genes and DNA. The sample yields approximately 600,000 distinct CDR3 sequences; 15% to 20% were counted once. The top ten clones comprise 3.8% of the sample. Sequencing was carried out using blood. These receptors originate from a woman in her thirties with Graves' hyperthyroidism.

In this sample, this clonotype turned up many times. In nucleotides, the CDR3 is TGCAGTGCTAGCTGGGGGACAGGGGTAGAGAATGAGCAGTTCTTC. This codes for CSASWGTGVENEQFF. The V and J genes are TRBV20-1 and TRBJ2-1, with 10 bases aligning to TRBD1. The V gene's germline CDR1 is DFQATT and CDR2 SNEGSKA (reference sequence). With V trimmed by 3 bases and J by 7 bases, 9 bases remained unmatched. The CDR3 totals 15 residues.

This clonotype was detected ten times or more. The chain uses TRBV2 and TRBJ2-3; D tentatively reads TRBD1 or TRBD2 (5 bases each). Trimming took off 6 bases at V and 6 bases at J, with 19 bases between the two ends. There are 15 residues in the CDR3. Germline V CDR1 and CDR2: SNHLY, FYNNEI. CDR3 residues: CASSADTRAGDTQYF. CDR3 nucleotide sequence: TGTGCCAGCAGCGCCGATACCAGGGCGGGCGATACGCAGTATTTT.

V usage is TRBV2 and J usage is TRBJ2-3; D is unclear. V was cut by 7 bases and J by 2 bases, with 7 bases left in between. The CDR3 length is 12 residues. The germline V gene encodes CDR1 SNHLY and CDR2 FYNNEI. In DNA, the CDR3 is TGTGCCAGCATCGGACCCACAGATACGCAGTATTTT. It yields the protein CASIGPTDTQYF.

The sample holds a few counts of this clonotype. This sequence joins TRBV6-1 and TRBJ2-3; D is uncertain. The CDR3 loop spans 13 amino acids. V was shortened by 3 bases and J by 5 bases, with 9 bases between the two germline ends. The germline gives CDR1 MNHNS, CDR2 SASEGT. As DNA, the CDR3 is TGTGCCAGCAGTGATCTGCTGAAAGATACGCAGTATTTT. Its translation: CASSDLLKDTQYF.